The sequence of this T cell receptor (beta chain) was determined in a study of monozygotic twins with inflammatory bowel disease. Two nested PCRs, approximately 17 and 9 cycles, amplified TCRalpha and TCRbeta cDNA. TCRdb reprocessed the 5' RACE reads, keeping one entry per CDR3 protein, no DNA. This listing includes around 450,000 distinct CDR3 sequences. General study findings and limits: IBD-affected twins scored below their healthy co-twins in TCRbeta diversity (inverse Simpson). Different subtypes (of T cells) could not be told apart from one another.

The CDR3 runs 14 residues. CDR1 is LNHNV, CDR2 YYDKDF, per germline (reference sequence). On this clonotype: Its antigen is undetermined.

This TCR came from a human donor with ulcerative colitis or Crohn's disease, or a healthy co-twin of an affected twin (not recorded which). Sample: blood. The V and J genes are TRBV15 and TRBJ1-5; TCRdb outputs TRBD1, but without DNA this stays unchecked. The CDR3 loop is CATSRDRDNQPQHF.